The 5 T cell receptor beta chains below all came from one sample that was sequenced in a study of PD-1 blockade in mismatch repair-deficient tumors. The repertoire was sequenced with immunoSEQ multiplex PCR; TCRdb's copy has only in-frame clones and lacks some. Of over 100,000 clones in the sample, 60% to 85% were seen once. This specimen consisted of peripheral blood, obtained approximately 60 weeks after starting pembrolizumab. The receptor source for this set is an adult with mismatch repair-deficient cancer.

This sequence joins TRBV10-2 and TRBJ1-2; D not certain. The ends were cut back, 7 bases at V and 1 base at J, with 19 bases in the middle. The CDR3 is 16 residues long. Looked up from germline, CDR1 is WSHSY and CDR2 is SAAADI. The DNA of the CDR3 is TGCGCCAGCATGAAGGGATCGTTGGACTATAACTATGGCTACACCTTC. It encodes CASMKGSLDYNYGYTF.

The V gene is TRBV4-2, the J gene TRBJ2-6; D is unclear. V lost 0 bases and J lost 0, with 9 bases in between. The CDR3 has 17 amino acids. CDR1 and CDR2 (germline): LGHNA, YNFKEQ. For the CDR3, the DNA is TGTGCCAGCAGCCAAGATAGTGGGTTCTCTGGGGCCAACGTCCTGACTTTC. Encoded protein: CASSQDSGFSGANVLTF.

The rearrangement joins TRBV9 to TRBJ2-2, with 11 bases aligning to TRBD2. Germline CDR1 SGDLS, CDR2 YYNGEE. The V and J ends lost 1 base and 6 bases, in that order; junction bases with no gene match: 2. This CDR3 region has 15 residues. The CDR3 coding sequence is TGTGCCAGCAGCGTAACTAGCGGGAGCTCCGGGGAGCTGTTTTTT. As protein: CASSVTSGSSGELFF.

CDR3 DNA: TGTGCCAGCAGTGTTGGCGGGAGCTCCTACAATGAGCAGTTCTTC. Amino acid sequence: CASSVGGSSYNEQFF. The V call is TRBV27, the J call TRBJ2-1; 7 bases line up with TRBD2. Per the germline V gene, CDR1 is MNHEY and CDR2 is SMNVEV (reference sequence). The CDR3 length is 15 residues. J gave up 0 bases and V 5 bases, and 4 bases lay outside the gene matches.

The rearrangement links TRBV2 to TRBJ1-2, with 7 bases that match TRBD1. Germline CDR1 reads SNHLY; CDR2 reads FYNNEI. The CDR3 is 12 residues long. In DNA, the CDR3 is TGTGCTACGACAGGGAACCTCTATGGCTACACCTTC. Translation: CATTGNLYGYTF.